This T cell receptor beta chain was sequenced during a study of T cells expressing NK-cell markers. Study results and caveats: Dominant NKG2C+ clonotype frequencies of about 1.0-7.0% of CD8+ T cells were measured in about 6 donors.

TCRdb processed the 5' RACE reads again and assigns one entry to each CDR3 protein, with no DNA. The sample yields about half a million distinct CDR3 sequences, of which the top ten take up 1.4%. With respect to this clonotype: Its cognate antigen is unknown.

Germline V gives CDR1 LGHNA, CDR2 YNFKEQ. CDR3 length: 17 residues. V is TRBV4-2 and J is TRBJ2-5; TCRdb outputs TRBD1, but without DNA this stays unchecked. The source material was blood T cells: a sorted CD56 or NKG2C T cell subset, CD4+ or CD8+ T cells, or bulk PBMC T cells (not recorded which). The TCR sequence derives from a woman aged 45-60 years in good health. CDR3 region: CASSLRPDGTGEVTQYF.